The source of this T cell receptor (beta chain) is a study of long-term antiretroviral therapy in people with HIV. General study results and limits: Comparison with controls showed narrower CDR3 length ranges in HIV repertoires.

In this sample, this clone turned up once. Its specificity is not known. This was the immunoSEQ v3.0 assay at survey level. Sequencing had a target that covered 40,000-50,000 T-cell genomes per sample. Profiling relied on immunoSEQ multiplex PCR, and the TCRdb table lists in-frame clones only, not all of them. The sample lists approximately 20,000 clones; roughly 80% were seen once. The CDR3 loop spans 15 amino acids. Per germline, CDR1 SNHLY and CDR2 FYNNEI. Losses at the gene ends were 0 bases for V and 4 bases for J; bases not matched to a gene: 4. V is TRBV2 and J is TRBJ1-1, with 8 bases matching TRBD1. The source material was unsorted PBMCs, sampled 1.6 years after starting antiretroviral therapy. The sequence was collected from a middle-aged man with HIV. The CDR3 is CASSEAPGGFTEAFF. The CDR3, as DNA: TGTGCCAGCAGTGAAGCGCCAGGGGGCTTCACTGAAGCTTTCTTT.